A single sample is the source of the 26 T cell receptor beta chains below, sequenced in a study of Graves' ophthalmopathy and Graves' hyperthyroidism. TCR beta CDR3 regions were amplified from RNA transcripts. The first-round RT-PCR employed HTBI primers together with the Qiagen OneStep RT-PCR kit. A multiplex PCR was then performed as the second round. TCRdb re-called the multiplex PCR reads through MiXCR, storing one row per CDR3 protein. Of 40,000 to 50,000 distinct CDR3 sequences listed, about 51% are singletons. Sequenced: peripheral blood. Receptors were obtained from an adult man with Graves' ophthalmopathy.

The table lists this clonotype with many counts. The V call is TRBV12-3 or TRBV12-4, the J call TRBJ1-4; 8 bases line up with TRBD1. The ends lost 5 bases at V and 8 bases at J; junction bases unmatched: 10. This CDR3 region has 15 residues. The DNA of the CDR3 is TGTGCCAGCAGTGGCTGGACAGGGTTTCCAGAAAAACTGTTTTTT. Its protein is CASSGWTGFPEKLFF.

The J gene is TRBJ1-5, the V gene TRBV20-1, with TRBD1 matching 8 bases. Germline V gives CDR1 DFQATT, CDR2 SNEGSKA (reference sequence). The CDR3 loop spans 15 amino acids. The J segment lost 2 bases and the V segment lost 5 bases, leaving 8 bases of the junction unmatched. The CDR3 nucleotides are TGCAGTGCTGAAGCAGGGGGCGGAGGCAATCAGCCCCAGCATTTT. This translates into CSAEAGGGGNQPQHF.

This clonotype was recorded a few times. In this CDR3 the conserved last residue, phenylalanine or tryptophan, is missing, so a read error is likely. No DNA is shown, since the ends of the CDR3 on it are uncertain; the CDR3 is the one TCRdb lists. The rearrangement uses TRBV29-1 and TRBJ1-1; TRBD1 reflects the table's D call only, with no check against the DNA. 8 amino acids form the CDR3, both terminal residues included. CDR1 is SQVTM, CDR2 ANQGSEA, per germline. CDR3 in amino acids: CSVPQAAI.

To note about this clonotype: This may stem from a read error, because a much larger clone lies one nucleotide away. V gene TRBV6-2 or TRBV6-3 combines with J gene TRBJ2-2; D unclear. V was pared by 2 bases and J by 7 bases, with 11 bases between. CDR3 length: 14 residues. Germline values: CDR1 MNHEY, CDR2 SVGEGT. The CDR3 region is CASSYTNSNGELFF. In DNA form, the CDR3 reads TGTGCCAGCAGTTACACGAACTCTAACGGGGAGCTGTTTTTT.

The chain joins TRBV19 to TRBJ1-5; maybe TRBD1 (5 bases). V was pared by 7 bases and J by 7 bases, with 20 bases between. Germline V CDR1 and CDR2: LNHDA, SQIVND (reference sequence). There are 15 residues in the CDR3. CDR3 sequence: CASTDRRGVGQPQHF. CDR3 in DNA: TGTGCCAGTACCGACCGGAGGGGCGTGGGCCAGCCCCAGCATTTT.

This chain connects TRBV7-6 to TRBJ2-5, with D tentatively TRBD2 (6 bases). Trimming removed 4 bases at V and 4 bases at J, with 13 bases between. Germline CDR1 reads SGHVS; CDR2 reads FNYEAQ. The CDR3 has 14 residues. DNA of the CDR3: TGTGCCAGCAGCTCATTTGGGAGGAGAGAGACCCAGTACTTC. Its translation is CASSSFGRRETQYF.

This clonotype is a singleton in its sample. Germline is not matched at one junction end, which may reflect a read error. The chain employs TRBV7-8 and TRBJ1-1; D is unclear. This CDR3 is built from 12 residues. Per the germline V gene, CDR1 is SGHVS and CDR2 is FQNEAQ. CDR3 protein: CASSVKGREACF. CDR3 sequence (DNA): TGTGCCAGCAGTGTAAAAGGAAGGGAAGCTTGCTTT.

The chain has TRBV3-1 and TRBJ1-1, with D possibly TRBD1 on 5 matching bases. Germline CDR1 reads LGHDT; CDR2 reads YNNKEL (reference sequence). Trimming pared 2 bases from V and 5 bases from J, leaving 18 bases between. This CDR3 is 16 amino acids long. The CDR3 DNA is TGTGCCAGCAGCCAAAACAGCAAAGGGGAAGGGACTGAAGCTTTCTTT. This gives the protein CASSQNSKGEGTEAFF. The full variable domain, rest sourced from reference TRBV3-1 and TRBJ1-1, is DTAVSQTPKYLVTQMGNDKSIKCEQNLGHDTMYWYKQDSKKFLKIMFSYNNKELIINETVPNRFSPKSPDKAHLNLHINSLELGDSAVYFCASSQNSKGEGTEAFFGQGTRLTVV.

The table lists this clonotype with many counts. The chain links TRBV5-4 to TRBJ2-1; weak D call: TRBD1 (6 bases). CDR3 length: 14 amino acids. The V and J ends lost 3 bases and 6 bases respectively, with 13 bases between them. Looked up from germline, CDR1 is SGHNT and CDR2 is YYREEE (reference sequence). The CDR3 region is CASSSPGHTNEQFF. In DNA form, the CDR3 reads TGTGCCAGCAGCTCACCGGGACATACCAATGAGCAGTTCTTC.

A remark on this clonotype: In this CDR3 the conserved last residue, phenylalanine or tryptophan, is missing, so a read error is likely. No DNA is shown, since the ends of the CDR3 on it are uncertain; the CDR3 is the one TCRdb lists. The CDR3: CASGAALLR. The chain joins TRBV12-5 to TRBJ2-5; TRBD2, the D gene given by the table, was not confirmed from the DNA. Germline CDR1 and CDR2: LGHNT and FRNRAP. The CDR3 length is 9 residues, termini included.

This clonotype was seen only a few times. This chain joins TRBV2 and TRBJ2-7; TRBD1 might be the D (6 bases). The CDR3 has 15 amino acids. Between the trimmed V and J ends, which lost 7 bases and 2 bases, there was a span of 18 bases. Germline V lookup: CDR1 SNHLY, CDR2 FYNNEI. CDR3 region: CASKEQGFPTYEQYF. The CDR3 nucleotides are TGTGCCAGCAAGGAACAGGGATTCCCTACCTACGAGCAGTACTTC.

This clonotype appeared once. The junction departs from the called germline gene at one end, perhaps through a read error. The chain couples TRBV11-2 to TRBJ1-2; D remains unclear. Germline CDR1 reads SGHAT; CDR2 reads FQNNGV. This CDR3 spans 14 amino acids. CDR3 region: CASSPDQRAGGYTF. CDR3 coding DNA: TGTGCTAGCAGCCCCGACCAGCGGGCGGGGGGCTACACCTTC.

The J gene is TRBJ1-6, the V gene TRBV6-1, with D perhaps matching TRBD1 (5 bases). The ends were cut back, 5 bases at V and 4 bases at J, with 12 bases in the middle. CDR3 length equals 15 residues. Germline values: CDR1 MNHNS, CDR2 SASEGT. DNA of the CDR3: TGTGCCAGCAGTAACAGGAGGGCGTATAATTCACCCCTCCACTTT. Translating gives CASSNRRAYNSPLHF.

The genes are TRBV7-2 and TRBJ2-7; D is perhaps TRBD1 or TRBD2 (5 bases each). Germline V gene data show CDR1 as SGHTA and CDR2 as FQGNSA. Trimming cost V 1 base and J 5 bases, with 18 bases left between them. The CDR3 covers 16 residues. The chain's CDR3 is CASSLGHGAKKHEQYF. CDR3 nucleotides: TGTGCCAGCAGCTTAGGACACGGGGCTAAGAAGCACGAGCAGTACTTC.

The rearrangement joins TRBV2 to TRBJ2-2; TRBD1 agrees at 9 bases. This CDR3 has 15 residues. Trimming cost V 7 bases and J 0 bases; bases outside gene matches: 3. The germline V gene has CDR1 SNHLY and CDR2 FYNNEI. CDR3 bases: TGTGCCAGCATGGGGGACAGGGCGAACACCGGGGAGCTGTTTTTT. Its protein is CASMGDRANTGELFF.

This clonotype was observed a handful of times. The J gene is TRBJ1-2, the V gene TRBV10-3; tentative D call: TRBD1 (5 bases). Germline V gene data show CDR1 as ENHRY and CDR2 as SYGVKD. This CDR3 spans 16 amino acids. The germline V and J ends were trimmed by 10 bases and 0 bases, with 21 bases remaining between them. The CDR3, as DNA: TGTGCCACCCTACGGAGGGACTCAGCCTCTAACTATGGCTACACCTTC. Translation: CATLRRDSASNYGYTF.

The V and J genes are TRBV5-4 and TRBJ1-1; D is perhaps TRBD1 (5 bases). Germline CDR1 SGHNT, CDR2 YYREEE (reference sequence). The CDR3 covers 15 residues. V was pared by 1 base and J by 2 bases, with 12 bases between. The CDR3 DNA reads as TGTGCCAGCAGCTTGACGGGGACTGGAAACACTGAAGCTTTCTTT. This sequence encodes CASSLTGTGNTEAFF.

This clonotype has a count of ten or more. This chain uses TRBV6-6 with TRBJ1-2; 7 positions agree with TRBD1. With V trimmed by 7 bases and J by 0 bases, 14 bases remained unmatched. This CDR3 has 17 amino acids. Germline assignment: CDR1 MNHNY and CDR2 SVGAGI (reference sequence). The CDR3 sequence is CASISDRAISTNYGYTF. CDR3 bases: TGTGCCAGCATCAGCGACAGGGCGATCTCCACTAACTATGGCTACACCTTC.

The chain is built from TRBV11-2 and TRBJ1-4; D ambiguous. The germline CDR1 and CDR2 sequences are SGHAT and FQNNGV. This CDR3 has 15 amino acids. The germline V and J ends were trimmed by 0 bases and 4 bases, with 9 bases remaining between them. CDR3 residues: CASSLDLGFNEKLFF. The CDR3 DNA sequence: TGTGCCAGCAGCTTAGATTTGGGGTTTAATGAAAAACTGTTTTTT.

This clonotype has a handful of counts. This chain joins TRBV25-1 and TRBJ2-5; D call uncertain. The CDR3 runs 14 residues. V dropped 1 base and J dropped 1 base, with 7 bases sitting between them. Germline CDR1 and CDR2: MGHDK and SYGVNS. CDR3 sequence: CASSESRVQETQYF. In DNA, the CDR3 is TGTGCCAGCAGTGAATCTAGGGTCCAAGAGACCCAGTACTTC.

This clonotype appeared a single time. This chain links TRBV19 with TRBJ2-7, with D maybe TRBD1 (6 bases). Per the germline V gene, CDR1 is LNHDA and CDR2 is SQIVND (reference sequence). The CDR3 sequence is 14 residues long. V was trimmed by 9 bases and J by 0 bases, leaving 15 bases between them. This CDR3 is CASRRDTNSYEQYF. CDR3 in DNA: TGTGCCAGCCGACGGGACACCAACTCCTACGAGCAGTACTTC.

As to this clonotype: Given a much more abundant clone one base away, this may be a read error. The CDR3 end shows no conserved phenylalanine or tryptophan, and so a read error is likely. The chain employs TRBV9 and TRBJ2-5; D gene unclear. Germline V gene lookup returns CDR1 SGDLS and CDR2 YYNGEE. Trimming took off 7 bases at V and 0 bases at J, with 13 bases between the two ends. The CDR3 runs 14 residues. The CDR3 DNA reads TGTGCCAGCTCACCTGGGCGCTACCAAGAGACCCAGTACTAC. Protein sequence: CASSPGRYQETQYY.

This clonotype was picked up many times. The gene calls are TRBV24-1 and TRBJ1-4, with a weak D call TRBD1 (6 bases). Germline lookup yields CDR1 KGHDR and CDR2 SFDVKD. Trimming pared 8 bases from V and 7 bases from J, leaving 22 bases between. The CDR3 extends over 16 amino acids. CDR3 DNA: TGTGCCACCAATTCGACAGGCGGGGGATTTTGTGAAAAACTGTTTTTT. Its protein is CATNSTGGGFCEKLFF.

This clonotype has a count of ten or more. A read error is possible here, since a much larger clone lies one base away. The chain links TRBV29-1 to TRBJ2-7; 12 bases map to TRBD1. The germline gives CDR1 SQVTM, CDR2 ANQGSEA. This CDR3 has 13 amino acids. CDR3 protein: CSVRDRGRHEQCF. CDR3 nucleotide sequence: TGCAGCGTGAGGGACAGGGGGCGGCACGAGCAGTGCTTC.

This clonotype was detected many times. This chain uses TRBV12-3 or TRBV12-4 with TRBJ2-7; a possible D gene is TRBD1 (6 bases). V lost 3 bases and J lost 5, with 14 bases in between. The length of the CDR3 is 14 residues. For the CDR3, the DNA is TGTGCCAGCAGTTTTAAACAGGGCGTCCACGAGCAGTACTTC. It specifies CASSFKQGVHEQYF.

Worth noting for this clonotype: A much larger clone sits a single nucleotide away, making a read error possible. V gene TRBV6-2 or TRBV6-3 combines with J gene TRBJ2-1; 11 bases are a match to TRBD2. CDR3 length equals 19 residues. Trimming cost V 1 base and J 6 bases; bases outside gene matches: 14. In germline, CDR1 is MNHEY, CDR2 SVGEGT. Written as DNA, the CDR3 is TGTGCCAGCAGTTACTGGGCAGGGATGGATAGCGGGAGGGCCAATGAGCAGTTCTTC. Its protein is CASSYWAGMDSGRANEQFF.